Reported below is one T cell receptor (beta chain). Its target is unknown. The data are from a study of T-cell memory formation after mild COVID-19. Overall study context: TCR clusters showed largely donor specificity.

V lost 3 bases, J lost 1 base, and 9 bases lay in between. Per germline, CDR1 SGHNT and CDR2 YENEEA. This CDR3 comprises 14 residues. cDNA libraries for TCR alpha and TCR beta, carrying sample barcodes and UMIs, came from 5'RACE with constant-segment primers. TCRdb reprocessed the 5' RACE reads with MiXCR, giving one entry per CDR3 protein. Of hundreds of thousands of distinct CDR3 sequences listed, 24% were seen once; the top ten hold around 8.8%. Findings and limits, study-wide: The study found contracting CD4+ clones mainly in CM and EM and contracting CD8+ clones in EMRA.

Source material: PBMCs or a T cell subset sorted from them (not recorded which). The sequence came from an adult woman who had mild COVID-19 (a few samples of this study predate the infection). Cell type and time point are not known. This rearrangement joins TRBV11-3 to TRBJ1-1; the D is unclear. CDR3 in amino acids: CASSLDRPNTEAFF. CDR3 bases: TGTGCCAGCAGCTTGGACCGCCCGAACACTGAAGCTTTCTTT.